The present entry profiles one T cell receptor beta chain with its context. What it binds is unknown. The sample originates from a study of cytomegalovirus exposure and HLA in healthy donors. The study's findings and limits: The authors listed around 150 TCR beta chains as cytomegalovirus-associated. An analysis was carried out later, and it reportedly showed fewer N-insertions in an Asian-associated ancestry cluster than the roughly 670-donor mean. A later analysis revealed that TCR association rates differed between HLA loci, peaking at DRB1 and bottoming out at HLA-C.

The CDR3 covers 14 residues. Germline CDR1 reads SGHAT; CDR2 reads FQNNGV. V lost 4 bases to trimming and J lost 6 bases; unmatched junction nucleotides: 6. It was with 60 Vbeta and 13 Jbeta primers that the PCR ran. Some clones are missing from TCRdb's copy, which holds only in-frame ones; the method was immunoSEQ multiplex PCR. The top ten clones hold roughly 8.7% of a sample with about 110,000 clones, approximately 70% of them seen once. The sample taken for sequencing was PBMCs. This clonotype originated in a man aged 30 to 39 in good health and CMV-seropositive. The gene calls are TRBV11-2 and TRBJ2-1; 7 bases are shared with TRBD2. CDR3 nucleotide sequence: TGTGCCAGCAGCTCCTCCTGGGGGGGCAATGAGCAGTTCTTC. It yields the protein CASSSSWGGNEQFF. Together with reference TRBV11-2 and TRBJ2-1, the CDR3 gives the full variable domain: EAGVAQSPRYKIIEKRQSVAFWCNPISGHATLYWYQQILGQGPKLLIQFQNNGVVDDSQLPKDRFSAERLKGVDSTLKIQPAKLEDSAVYLCASSSSWGGNEQFFGPGTRLTVL.